This is a list of T cell receptor beta chains from one sample in a study of cytomegalovirus exposure and HLA in healthy donors. Produced via immunoSEQ multiplex PCR; TCRdb's table is partial and in-frame only. The sample has about 240,000 clones; about 81% are singletons. The material sequenced was PBMCs. The receptors here all came from a woman in her thirties or forties in good health and CMV-seropositive. The CDR3 runs from the conserved cysteine through the conserved F or W. A D gene is named only where the DNA matches it firmly. Only part of the rows carry a size: once, few, many, or a class if the clone is expanded.

>NA|TRBV30|TRBJ1-1|NA
CAWSVSPGRFTEAFF
TGTGCCTGGAGTGTAAGTCCGGGTAGGTTCACTGAAGCTTTCTTT
>NA|TRBV25-1|TRBJ2-7|TRBD1
CASGAPGQGALGEQYF
TGTGCCAGTGGGGCTCCGGGACAGGGAGCTCTGGGCGAGCAGTACTTC
>NA|TRBV30|TRBJ1-1|NA
CAWDSGAGPGGTEAFF
TGTGCCTGGGACTCTGGGGCAGGGCCCGGAGGGACTGAAGCTTTCTTT
>NA|TRBV7-9|TRBJ1-6|NA
CANQGMNSPLHF
TGTGCCAACCAGGGGATGAATTCACCCCTCCACTTT
>NA|TRBV7-8|TRBJ2-1|NA
CAGSLSSYNEQFF
TGTGCCGGTTCCCTTAGCTCCTACAATGAGCAGTTCTTC
>NA|TRBV15|TRBJ2-7|NA
CATSRDYEGGYEQYF
TGTGCCACCAGCAGAGATTATGAGGGTGGGTACGAGCAGTACTTC
>NA|TRBV10-1|TRBJ2-5|TRBD2
CASSEEAGGTQYF
TGCGCCAGCAGTGAGGAGGCGGGAGGGACCCAGTACTTC
>NA|TRBV27|TRBJ2-7|TRBD2
CASSLSGGDSYEQYF
TGTGCCAGCAGTTTATCGGGGGGGGACTCCTACGAGCAGTACTTC
>NA|TRBV5-1|TRBJ2-2|TRBD1
CASSGDRVIGELFF
TGCGCCAGCAGCGGGGACAGGGTAATCGGGGAGCTGTTTTTT
>NA|TRBV7-8|TRBJ1-1|TRBD1
CASSISQGTNTEAFF
TGTGCCAGCAGCATCTCACAGGGGACGAACACTGAAGCTTTCTTT
>few|TRBV6-1|TRBJ2-1|NA
CASSEGTGRNEQFF
TGTGCCAGCAGTGAAGGAACAGGGCGCAATGAGCAGTTCTTC
>NA|TRBV27|TRBJ2-7|TRBD2
CASSQYVSGTEQYF
TGTGCCAGCAGCCAATACGTTAGCGGGACCGAGCAGTACTTC
>NA|TRBV7-3|TRBJ1-1|NA
CASSLMAGHNTEAFF
TGTGCCAGCAGCTTAATGGCAGGGCATAACACTGAAGCTTTCTTT
>NA|TRBV5-1|TRBJ1-1|NA
CASSLGSWTARRNTEAFF
TGCGCCAGCAGCTTGGGGTCCTGGACAGCCAGGCGTAACACTGAAGCTTTCTTT
>NA|TRBV30|TRBJ1-2|NA
CAWSVAHYYGYTF
TGTGCCTGGAGTGTCGCACACTATTATGGCTACACCTTC
>NA|TRBV5-4|TRBJ2-3|TRBD2
CASSDGTSGGTDTQYF
TGTGCCAGCAGCGACGGGACTAGCGGGGGCACAGATACGCAGTATTTT
>NA|TRBV19|TRBJ2-7|NA
CASSQRTITYEQYF
TGTGCCAGTAGTCAGAGAACTATTACCTACGAGCAGTACTTC
>NA|TRBV6-1|TRBJ1-2|NA
CATWTAWGYTF
TGTGCCACCTGGACAGCGTGGGGCTACACCTTC
>NA|TRBV6-6|TRBJ2-7|NA
CASSITYEQYF
TGTGCCAGCAGTATCACCTACGAGCAGTACTTC
>NA|TRBV12-5|TRBJ1-1|TRBD1
CASGPGGWASEAFF
TGTGCTAGTGGACCAGGGGGATGGGCCTCTGAAGCTTTCTTT
>NA|TRBV30|TRBJ1-1|NA
CAWMLGGQNTEAFF
TGTGCCTGGATGTTAGGGGGACAGAACACTGAAGCTTTCTTT
>once|TRBV6-1|TRBJ2-7|NA
CASMSYEQYF
TGTGCCAGCATGAGCTACGAGCAGTACTTC
>NA|TRBV6-1|TRBJ1-3|NA
CASTRDSGNTIYF
TGTGCCAGCACGCGGGATTCTGGAAACACCATATATTTT
>NA|TRBV10-2|TRBJ1-1|NA
CASSRTENTEAFF
TGCGCCAGCAGTAGGACAGAGAACACTGAAGCTTTCTTT
>NA|TRBV29-1|TRBJ1-2|TRBD1
CSVEPGGYGYTF
TGCAGCGTTGAGCCAGGGGGCTATGGCTACACCTTC
>NA|TRBV30|TRBJ2-3|NA
CACLRGIRRDTQYF
TGTGCCTGTCTAAGGGGGATACGCAGAGATACGCAGTATTTT
>NA|TRBV9|TRBJ2-1|TRBD2
CASSVVPSGRLDEQFF
TGTGCCAGCAGCGTAGTACCTAGCGGGAGACTGGATGAGCAGTTCTTC
>NA|TRBV25-1|TRBJ2-5|TRBD2
CASSERSGGLALETQYF
TGTGCCAGCAGTGAAAGATCGGGGGGACTAGCTCTGGAGACCCAGTACTTC
>NA|TRBV13|TRBJ2-1|NA
CASSPSRFFYNEQFF
TGTGCCAGCAGCCCCTCCCGGTTTTTTTACAATGAGCAGTTCTTC
>NA|TRBV11-2|TRBJ2-5|NA
CASSPQGLGETQYF
TGTGCCAGCAGCCCCCAGGGACTCGGAGAGACCCAGTACTTC
>NA|TRBV29-1|TRBJ2-4|NA
CSVEGGLDKNIQYF
TGCAGCGTTGAAGGAGGGTTGGACAAAAACATTCAGTACTTC
>NA|TRBV6-6|TRBJ1-2|NA
CASSPQTGNYGYTF
TGTGCCAGCAGTCCCCAAACAGGGAACTATGGCTACACCTTC
>NA|TRBV4-1|TRBJ2-5|TRBD2
CASSPPGLAGEGETQYF
TGCGCCAGCAGCCCTCCGGGACTAGCGGGAGAAGGAGAGACCCAGTACTTC
>NA|TRBV4-3|TRBJ2-3|NA
CASSQGSSPETYRANTDTQYF
TGCGCCAGCAGCCAGGGGTCGAGCCCCGAAACTTACAGGGCTAACACAGATACGCAGTATTTT
>NA|TRBV27|TRBJ1-6|NA
CASSLWRAGSPLHF
TGTGCCAGCAGCCTCTGGCGGGCGGGATCACCCCTCCACTTT
>NA|TRBV7-8|TRBJ2-7|NA
CASSSLGQDYEQYF
TGTGCCAGCAGCTCATTGGGACAAGACTACGAGCAGTACTTC
>NA|TRBV9|TRBJ2-1|NA
CASSPDHNEQFF
TGTGCCAGCAGCCCAGATCACAATGAGCAGTTCTTC
>once|TRBV9|TRBJ1-2|NA
CASSPLDGGTYGYTF
TGTGCCAGCAGCCCTTTAGATGGCGGGACCTATGGCTACACCTTC